The subject of this entry is one TCR beta chain. Per the original methods: Reference gene primer amplification gave nucleated cell count estimates. Clones were sequenced by immunoSEQ multiplex PCR, and TCRdb holds only the in-frame ones, with some missing. The V and J calls and clone size are taken from that table; D and trimming were inferred from the DNA. There are under 300,000 clones in the sample; 84% occur only once, and under 4.5% lies in the top ten. This entry belongs to a study of blood T cell repertoires in COVID-19. Study summary: Sites in the United States, Italy and Spain provided acute and convalescent COVID-19 samples.

The sequenced sample consisted of peripheral blood. This TCR derives from a man over 45 with acute or convalescent COVID-19.

CDR3 residues: CASKGPGGTAPLHF. In nucleotides, the CDR3 is TGTGCCAGCAAAGGGCCAGGGGGTACAGCACCCCTCCACTTT. The chain recombines TRBV6-5 with TRBJ1-6, with 7 bases lining up with TRBD1. With V trimmed by 7 bases and J by 11 bases, 11 bases remained unmatched. The CDR3 is made up of 14 amino acids. Per germline, CDR1 MNHEY and CDR2 SVGAGI.